The 5 T cell receptor beta chains presented below share a single source sample, sequenced in a study of T cells after yellow fever vaccination. From the 5' RACE reads, TCRdb called clonotypes with MiXCR, one entry per CDR3 protein. The table lists 250,000 to 350,000 distinct CDR3 sequences, 3.5% to 4.5% of them singletons. Sequencing was performed on PBMCs, taken 15 days after the yellow fever booster vaccination. The receptors were gathered from a man aged 18 to 29 who received the YFV17D yellow fever vaccine.

The gene calls are TRBV5-1 and TRBJ2-5; D gene uncertain. From germline, CDR1 is SGHRS and CDR2 YFSETQ. The CDR3 covers 14 residues. V was cut by 0 bases and J by 3 bases, with 9 bases left in between. The CDR3 is CASSLVTEKETQYF. In DNA, the CDR3 is TGCGCCAGCAGCTTGGTTACCGAAAAAGAGACCCAGTACTTC. Looking up the rest from reference TRBV5-1 and TRBJ2-5 gives the full variable domain: KAGVTQTPRYLIKTRGQQVTLSCSPISGHRSVSWYQQTPGQGLQFLFEYFSETQRNKGNFPGRFSGRQFSNSRSEMNVSTLELGDSALYLCASSLVTEKETQYFGPGTRLLVL.

This clonotype was observed a few times. This chain connects TRBV7-9 to TRBJ2-7, with D possibly being TRBD1 (5 bases). The CDR3 covers 14 residues. Trimming took off 5 bases at V and 3 bases at J, with 14 bases between the two ends. CDR1 SEHNR and CDR2 FQNEAQ come from the germline V gene (reference sequence). CDR3 protein: CASSRGREYYEQYF. The CDR3 region has the DNA TGTGCCAGCAGCCGAGGCAGGGAATACTACGAGCAGTACTTC.

This clonotype turned up a few times. The chain is built from TRBV11-3 and TRBJ2-3, with D maybe TRBD2 (6 bases). The germline gives CDR1 SGHNT, CDR2 YENEEA. Trimming stripped 5 bases from V and 5 bases from J, with 11 bases between. This CDR3 is 13 amino acids long. CDR3 nucleotide sequence: TGTGCCAGCAGCCCGGGACTGGTAGATACGCAGTATTTT. This translates into CASSPGLVDTQYF.

This clonotype has at least ten counts. The chain combines TRBV12-3 or TRBV12-4 with TRBJ2-7, with D perhaps TRBD2 (5 bases). With 5 bases removed from V and 3 bases from J, the gap between germline ends came to 8 bases. This CDR3 has 12 residues. The CDR3, as DNA: TGTGCCAGCAGTGGACTGGGCTACGAGCAGTACTTC. It is translated as CASSGLGYEQYF.

This clonotype was seen ten or more times. The gene calls are TRBV5-4 and TRBJ1-2; no definite D call. V lost 0 bases to trimming and J lost 10 bases, with 7 bases between them. The germline gives CDR1 SGHNT, CDR2 YYREEE (reference sequence). The CDR3 length is 11 residues. The CDR3 DNA is TGTGCCAGCAGCTTGGTAGAAGACTACACCTTC. Amino acid sequence: CASSLVEDYTF. Drawing the rest from reference TRBV5-4 and TRBJ1-2, the complete variable domain is ETGVTQSPTHLIKTRGQQVTLRCSSQSGHNTVSWYQQALGQGPQFIFQYYREEENGRGNFPPRFSGLQFPNYSSELNVNALELDDSALYLCASSLVEDYTFGSGTRLTVV.